The subject of this entry is one TCR beta chain. Its antigen remains unidentified. This entry is derived from a study of T cells in narcolepsy. Looking at the study overall: Patients with NT1 or NT2 and healthy control donors were enrolled. Study results and limitations: Autoreactive clonotypes reportedly recurred in blood of same and different patients, not controls. Autoreactive clone sequences were missing from some blood memory CD4+ repertoires. Same-patient CSF and blood CD4+ T cell clonotypes included HCRT-specific and TRIB2-specific autoreactive ones.

Some clones are missing from TCRdb's copy, which holds only in-frame ones; the method was immunoSEQ multiplex PCR. The table shows around 30,000 clones, with more than 65% occurring only once. The CDR3 extends over 14 amino acids. Germline V gene data show CDR1 as MNHNS and CDR2 as SASEGT. V lost 6 bases, J lost 9 bases, and 18 bases lay in between. This TCR was sampled from a human donor in good health. V usage is TRBV6-1 and J usage is TRBJ2-1, with D perhaps TRBD2 (6 bases). Sequencing input: memory (CD45RA-) CD4+ T cells from blood. Here the CDR3 DNA reads TGTGCCAGCAGGGCGGGACTCCGAATGGTTGAGCAGTTCTTC. As protein: CASRAGLRMVEQFF.